The 9 T cell receptor beta chains below were found in one sample sequenced in a study of blood T cell repertoires in COVID-19. Repertoires were generated with immunoSEQ multiplex PCR, while TCRdb's copy carries only in-frame clones and drops some. The sample includes 70,000 to 100,000 clones, 87% of them seen just once. Specimen: peripheral blood. The receptors were gathered from a woman in her sixties with COVID-19, enrolled during active disease.

The rearrangement links TRBV19 to TRBJ1-4; possible D gene TRBD1, 6 bases. The CDR3 sequence is 14 residues long. Germline CDR1 LNHDA, CDR2 SQIVND (reference sequence). Trimming shortened V by 2 bases and J by 7 bases, and 11 bases separated the two germline ends. For the CDR3, the DNA is TGTGCCAGTAGTATACGCGGGGGCAGTGAAAAACTGTTTTTT. Translation gives CASSIRGGSEKLFF.

This clone was recorded once. The CDR3 bases are TGTGCCAGCTCACCGGACAGGGGGAACTATGGCTACACCTTC. It encodes CASSPDRGNYGYTF. The rearrangement links TRBV18 to TRBJ1-2, with TRBD1 identical over 10 bases. This CDR3 has 14 amino acids. V was clipped by 3 bases and J by 2 bases; unmatched bases: 0. Looked up from germline, CDR1 is KGHSH and CDR2 is LQKENI. The variable domain in full, with the rest retrieved from reference TRBV18 and TRBJ1-2, is NAGVMQNPRHLVRRRGQEARLRCSPMKGHSHVYWYRQLPEEGLKFMVYLQKENIIDESGMPKERFSAEFPKEGPSILRIQQVVRGDSAAYFCASSPDRGNYGYTFGSGTRLTVV.

The rearrangement links TRBV2 to TRBJ1-3, with D hard to call. This CDR3 is built from 15 residues. V was pared by 7 bases and J by 0 bases, with 13 bases between. Germline values: CDR1 SNHLY, CDR2 FYNNEI. CDR3 nucleotides: TGTGCCAGCACCGAAGAGATGAGCTCTGGAAACACCATATATTTT. Encoded protein: CASTEEMSSGNTIYF.

The chain recombines TRBV2 with TRBJ2-2; 11 nucleotides agree with TRBD1. J was trimmed by 3 bases and V by 6 bases; bases with no gene match: 6. The germline V gene encodes CDR1 SNHLY and CDR2 FYNNEI. The CDR3 runs 16 residues. CDR3: CASRPRTGGDTGELFF. CDR3 DNA sequence: TGTGCCAGCAGGCCCAGGACAGGGGGCGACACCGGGGAGCTGTTTTTT. The full variable domain, its missing parts supplied by reference TRBV2 and TRBJ2-2, is EPEVTQTPSHQVTQMGQEVILRCVPISNHLYFYWYRQILGQKVEFLVSFYNNEISEKSEIFDDQFSVERPDGSNFTLKIRSTKLEDSAMYFCASRPRTGGDTGELFFGEGSRLTVL.

This clone was seen a few times. The V and J genes are TRBV7-2 and TRBJ2-1, with D tentatively TRBD1 (5 bases). V lost 5 bases, J lost 0 bases, and 11 bases lay in between. Germline values: CDR1 SGHTA, CDR2 FQGNSA. The CDR3 has 15 residues. Here the CDR3 DNA reads TGTGCCAGCAGCCTAGATAGGGGCTCCTACAATGAGCAGTTCTTC. Protein: CASSLDRGSYNEQFF. Full variable domain (rest looked up from reference TRBV7-2 and TRBJ2-1): GAGVSQSPSNKVTEKGKDVELRCDPISGHTALYWYRQSLGQGLEFLIYFQGNSAPDKSGLPSDRFSAERTGGSVSTLTIQRTQQEDSAVYLCASSLDRGSYNEQFFGPGTRLTVL.

The chain has TRBV30 and TRBJ2-5; D might be TRBD1 (5 bases). Germline V gene lookup returns CDR1 GTSNPN and CDR2 SVGIG (reference sequence). V was trimmed by 0 bases and J by 3 bases, leaving 11 bases between them. This CDR3 has 14 residues. In DNA, the CDR3 is TGTGCCTGGAGTGTACTTACAGGTGAAGAGACCCAGTACTTC. This gives the protein CAWSVLTGEETQYF.

V and J are TRBV9 and TRBJ1-2; 9 bases fit TRBD1. Trimming at V came to 2 bases and at J to 4 bases, leaving 12 bases not matched to a gene. The CDR3 length is 17 residues. Germline loops: CDR1 SGDLS, CDR2 YYNGEE. The CDR3 coding sequence is TGTGCCAGCAGCGTCGCCCCGGGACAGGGCGTGGGCTATGGCTACACCTTC. Residues: CASSVAPGQGVGYGYTF.

The chain recombines TRBV5-1 with TRBJ1-2, with 10 nucleotides matching TRBD1. This CDR3 has 13 residues. CDR1 and CDR2 (germline): SGHRS, YFSETQ. With 4 bases clipped from V and 8 bases from J, the junction kept 5 bases outside the gene matches. CDR3 region: CASSPTGQGGYTF. The DNA of the CDR3 is TGCGCCAGCAGCCCGACGGGACAGGGGGGCTACACCTTC.

The chain combines TRBV12-5 with TRBJ1-6; 7 bases line up with TRBD1. CDR1 LGHNT and CDR2 FRNRAP come from the germline V gene. This CDR3 has 13 amino acids. Trimming cost V 5 bases and J 10 bases; bases outside gene matches: 5. The CDR3 DNA reads as TGTGCTAGTGGTCGGCAGGGGGAATCACCCCTCCACTTT. This sequence encodes CASGRQGESPLHF.